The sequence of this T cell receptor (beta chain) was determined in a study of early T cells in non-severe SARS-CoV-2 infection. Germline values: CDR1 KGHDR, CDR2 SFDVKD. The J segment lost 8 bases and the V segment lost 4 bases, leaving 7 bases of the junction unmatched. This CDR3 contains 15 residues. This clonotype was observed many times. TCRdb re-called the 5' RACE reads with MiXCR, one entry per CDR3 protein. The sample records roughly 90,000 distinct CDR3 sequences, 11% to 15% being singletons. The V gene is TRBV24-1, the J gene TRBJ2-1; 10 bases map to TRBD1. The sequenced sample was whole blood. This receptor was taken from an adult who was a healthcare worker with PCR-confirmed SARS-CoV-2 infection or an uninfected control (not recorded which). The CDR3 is CATSDHRDRGDEQFF. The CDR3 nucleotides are TGTGCCACCAGTGACCACCGGGACAGGGGTGATGAGCAGTTCTTC.